The clone carrying this T cell receptor beta chain was seen only once. Its specificity is not known. The data originate from a study of cytomegalovirus exposure and HLA in healthy donors. Study-wide results and limits: A few of the chains that were CMV-associated were confirmed in vitro to be specific for CMV antigens. A later analysis showed that HLA-associated TCR beta chains had undergone more clonal expansion than equally common others.

PCR employed 60 Vbeta and 13 Jbeta primers. Assay used: immunoSEQ multiplex PCR; TCRdb lists only in-frame clones, some missing. The data contain about 150,000 clones, 65% to 85% of them seen just once; the ten biggest clones take up 2.8%. Germline CDR1 reads MNHEY; CDR2 reads SMNVEV (reference sequence). V was clipped by 6 bases and J by 4 bases; unmatched bases: 9. The length of the CDR3 is 15 residues. The V gene is TRBV27, the J gene TRBJ2-1, with 7 bases aligning to TRBD1. This sequence originates from a man in his late teens or twenties in good health and CMV-seronegative. The sequencing sample was made of PBMCs. CDR3: CASSTQGSQYNEQFF. DNA for the CDR3: TGTGCCAGCAGCACACAGGGGAGTCAGTACAATGAGCAGTTCTTC.